In its sample, the clone carrying this TCR beta chain was seen a few times. The data belong to a study of blood T cell repertoires in COVID-19. Germline V lookup: CDR1 SGHAT, CDR2 FQNNGV. The CDR3 has 16 amino acids. After removal of 1 base from V and 9 bases from J, the junction contained 8 bases not matched to a gene. Libraries were prepared by immunoSEQ multiplex PCR; TCRdb keeps only in-frame clonotypes and omits some of them. The repertoire consists of some 390,000 clones, with around 90% occurring once and the leading ten covering 2.5% to 3.5%. Input material: peripheral blood. The chain combines TRBV11-2 with TRBJ1-6; 8 bases match TRBD1. This receptor was identified in a human donor in a cohort sampled during active COVID-19. The CDR3 DNA is TGTGCCAGCAGCTTAGCCGGGACAGGAGGAAGTTCACCCCTCCACTTT. Protein: CASSLAGTGGSSPLHF.